This T cell receptor (beta chain) was observed in a study of T cells in Graves' hyperthyroidism and ophthalmopathy. Study-wide background: Pretreatment peripheral blood was obtained at initial diagnosis. Broader study findings: Most clonotypes expanded in the thyroid (above 0.001) were also present in blood. It was a median roughly 6.5 months before onset that the model predicted ophthalmopathy.

Graves' hyperthyroidism showing no ophthalmopathy progression within 18 months was considered stable. This clonotype occurred many times. Its specificity is unknown. V was cut by 6 bases and J by 3 bases, with 15 bases left in between. Germline V gene lookup returns CDR1 MNHNS and CDR2 SASEGT. The CDR3 sequence is 14 residues long. Amplified TCR beta CDR3 regions derived from RNA transcripts. RT-PCR in the first round (using the HTBI primer set) targeted the TCR CDR3. Each CDR3 protein is one row after TCRdb ran MiXCR on the multiplex PCR reads. The data hold roughly 570,000 distinct CDR3 sequences, with around 14% observed a single time.

The sequence came from a woman in her twenties or thirties with Graves' hyperthyroidism. Sequencing was carried out using blood. This chain connects TRBV6-1 to TRBJ2-7; D perhaps matches TRBD1 (5 bases). Here the CDR3 reads CASRETAGYYEQYF. DNA for the CDR3: TGTGCCAGCAGGGAGACAGCAGGTTACTACGAGCAGTACTTC.